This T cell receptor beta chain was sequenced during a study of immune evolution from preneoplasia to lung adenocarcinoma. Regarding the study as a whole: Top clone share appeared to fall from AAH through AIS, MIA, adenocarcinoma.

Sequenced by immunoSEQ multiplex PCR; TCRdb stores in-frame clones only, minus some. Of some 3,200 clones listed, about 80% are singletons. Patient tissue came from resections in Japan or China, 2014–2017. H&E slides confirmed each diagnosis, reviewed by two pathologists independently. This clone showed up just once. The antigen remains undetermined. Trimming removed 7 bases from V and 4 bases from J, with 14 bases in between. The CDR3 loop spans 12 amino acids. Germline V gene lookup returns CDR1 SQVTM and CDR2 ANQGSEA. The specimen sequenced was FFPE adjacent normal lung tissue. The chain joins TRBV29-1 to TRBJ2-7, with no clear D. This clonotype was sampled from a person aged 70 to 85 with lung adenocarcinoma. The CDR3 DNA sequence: TGCAGCGCGCGTCTAAGTGGTTACGAGCAGTACTTC. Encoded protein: CSARLSGYEQYF.